This TCR beta chain derives from a study of beta chain features in type 1 diabetes. Study-wide results and caveats: It was among patients, rather than healthy donors, that naive, central memory and Treg TCRB repertoires appeared more similar. VDJ junctions in type 1 diabetes patients carried more deletions and fewer insertions.

This CDR3 region has 14 residues. Germline lookup yields CDR1 GTSNPN and CDR2 SVGIG (reference sequence). The germline V and J ends were trimmed by 0 bases and 4 bases, with 12 bases remaining between them. Expressed TCRB transcripts got sequenced, as all isolated RNA was reverse transcribed. Sequencing was performed with immunoSEQ multiplex PCR; in TCRdb, only in-frame clones are kept and a portion is missing. The sample has about 360,000 clones, over 9.5% seen once. This clone turned up a few times. Its specificity is not known. The sequenced sample was naive CD4+ T cells from blood. The chain links TRBV30 to TRBJ2-5, with D perhaps matching TRBD1 (6 bases). The TCR sequence derives from a man younger than 35 in good health. Here the CDR3 DNA reads TGTGCCTGGAGTGTCCTTGGGGGCGGAGAGACCCAGTACTTC. Translation gives CAWSVLGGGETQYF. The complete variable domain, with remaining parts taken from reference TRBV30 and TRBJ2-5, reads SQTIHQWPATLVQPVGSPLSLECTVEGTSNPNLYWYRQAAGRGLQLLFYSVGIGQISSEVPQNLSASRPQDRQFILSSKKLLLSDSGFYLCAWSVLGGGETQYFGPGTRLLVL.